Listed below are T cell receptor beta chains from one sample, sequenced in a study of T cell repertoires in cytomegalovirus infection. TCRdb re-derived calls from the reads in MiXCR, one entry per CDR3 protein. This table holds just under 550,000 distinct CDR3 sequences, approximately 25% found once. The specimen was PBMCs. The source of these receptors is a human donor in good health (CMV status not recorded). Some clones in this sample may be carry-over from other donors' samples. The CDR3 runs from the conserved cysteine through the conserved F or W. D genes are given only for firm matches. Clone size is stated in some rows and not others, as once, few, many or a class when expanded.

few	17	TRBD1	TRBJ2-7	TRBV27	CASTTGGRKQRLYEQYF	TGTGCCAGCACCACAGGGGGGCGGAAACAAAGGCTCTACGAGCAGTACTTC
few	13	NA	TRBJ2-1	TRBV20-1	CSAPGQGPHEQFF	TGCAGTGCTCCTGGACAAGGGCCGCATGAGCAGTTCTTC
NA	16	NA	TRBJ1-2	TRBV4-3	CASSLRGAGRGYGYTF	TGCGCCAGCAGCCTGCGGGGAGCCGGCCGGGGCTATGGCTACACCTTC
few	15	NA	TRBJ2-1	TRBV10-3	CAISEAGVVYNEQFF	TGTGCCATCAGTGAGGCTGGTGTTGTCTACAATGAGCAGTTCTTC
NA	14	NA	TRBJ2-5	TRBV4-1	CASSPIMGSETQYF	TGCGCCAGCAGCCCTATCATGGGGTCAGAGACCCAGTACTTC
many	14	NA	TRBJ1-6	TRBV12-3/TRBV12-4	CASSLVTDNSPLHF	TGTGCCAGCAGTTTAGTGACAGATAATTCACCCCTCCACTTT
NA	14	TRBD1	TRBJ2-1	TRBV15	CATSRVARGNEQFF	TGTGCCACCAGCAGAGTTGCCAGGGGGAATGAGCAGTTCTTC
once	18	NA	TRBJ2-3	TRBV5-6	CATKPTEMAALDTDTQYF	TGTGCCACCAAGCCGACCGAAATGGCGGCCCTAGACACAGATACGCAGTATTTT
few	12	NA	TRBJ1-1	TRBV20-1	CSALQLNTEAFF	TGCAGTGCGCTACAGCTGAACACTGAAGCTTTCTTT
few	12	NA	TRBJ1-5	TRBV2	CASSGGGQPQHF	TGTGCCAGCAGTGGTGGGGGACAGCCCCAGCATTTT
NA	16	NA	TRBJ2-1	TRBV5-4	CASSLGAGLLFNEQFF	TGTGCCAGCAGCTTGGGAGCAGGTCTTTTATTCAATGAGCAGTTCTTC
NA	12	NA	TRBJ1-1	TRBV12-5	CASGLGRGSAFF	TGTGCTAGTGGTTTGGGCAGGGGAAGCGCTTTCTTT
NA	13	NA	TRBJ2-2	TRBV12-3/TRBV12-4	CASSALRTGELFF	TGTGCCAGCAGTGCCCTCCGCACCGGGGAGCTGTTTTTT
few	13	NA	TRBJ2-7	TRBV7-9	CASSLDQGHEQYF	TGTGCCAGCAGCTTAGATCAGGGGCACGAGCAGTACTTC
few	18	TRBD1	TRBJ1-5	TRBV19	CASRPNPAGTGDNQPQHF	TGTGCCAGTAGACCGAATCCCGCCGGGACAGGGGACAATCAGCCCCAGCATTTT
few	20	TRBD2	TRBJ2-1	TRBV7-9	CASSSRRGLAGGSSSNEQFF	TGTGCCAGCAGCTCCCGGCGGGGACTAGCGGGAGGGTCGTCGAGCAATGAGCAGTTCTTC
few	18	NA	TRBJ1-1	TRBV7-3	CASSLWAGDNLLGTEAFF	TGTGCCAGCAGCTTATGGGCAGGGGACAATCTGTTGGGGACTGAAGCTTTCTTT
many	14	NA	TRBJ1-1	TRBV7-6	CASSLGLGVTEAFF	TGTGCCAGCAGCCTAGGTCTGGGAGTCACTGAAGCTTTCTTT
NA	13	NA	TRBJ2-1	TRBV7-9	CVSSLLADNEQFF	TGTGTCAGCAGCTTACTCGCAGACAATGAGCAGTTCTTC
NA	14	TRBD2	TRBJ2-3	TRBV6-5	CACAGVPYTDTQYF	TGTGCCTGCGCGGGAGTGCCCTACACAGATACGCAGTATTTT
few	13	NA	TRBJ2-7	TRBV19	CASSIRANYEQYF	TGTGCCAGTAGTATCCGAGCGAACTACGAGCAGTACTTC
many	12	TRBD2	TRBJ2-3	TRBV7-9	CASSLGGRDTVF	TGTGCCAGCAGCTTAGGCGGGAGGGATACTGTTTTT
few	15	NA	TRBJ2-5	TRBV7-8	CASSLADTYQETQYF	TGTGCCAGCAGCTTAGCGGACACCTACCAAGAGACCCAGTACTTC
few	12	NA	TRBJ2-1	TRBV7-6	CASNALGNEQFF	TGTGCCAGCAACGCCCTCGGCAATGAGCAGTTCTTC
NA	15	NA	TRBJ1-3	TRBV28	CASSSPGTTGGTIYF	TGTGCCAGCAGTTCGCCCGGGACAACCGGCGGCACCATATATTTT
NA	14	TRBD2	TRBJ2-3	TRBV6-2/TRBV6-3	CASSPKAGADTQYF	TGTGCCAGCAGTCCAAAAGCGGGAGCAGATACGCAGTATTTT
few	14	TRBD1	TRBJ1-2	TRBV11-2	CASSSQTGGFGYTF	TGTGCCAGCAGCTCGCAAACAGGGGGCTTTGGCTACACCTTC
few	15	TRBD1	TRBJ2-1	TRBV12-3/TRBV12-4	CATRVGDRGNNEQFF	TGTGCCACTCGTGTTGGGGACAGGGGAAACAATGAGCAGTTCTTC
NA	17	TRBD1	TRBJ1-5	TRBV28	CASSKDRGGWGNQPQHF	TGTGCCAGCAGCAAGGACAGGGGAGGATGGGGCAATCAGCCCCAGCATTTT
few	14	NA	TRBJ1-3	TRBV6-6	CASSYSVTGNTIYF	TGTGCCAGCAGTTACTCGGTTACCGGAAACACCATATATTTT
NA	18	TRBD1	TRBJ2-6	TRBV2	CASRDRTGGLAGANVLTF	TGTGCCAGCAGAGATAGGACAGGGGGCTTAGCTGGGGCCAACGTCCTGACTTTC
NA	16	TRBD1	TRBJ2-1	TRBV7-9	CASSLGQGLGHNEQFF	TGTGCCAGCAGCTTAGGACAGGGTCTGGGGCACAATGAGCAGTTCTTC
NA	15	NA	TRBJ2-3	TRBV10-3	CAISDVSRRTDTQYF	TGTGCCATCAGTGACGTTTCCCGCCGCACAGATACGCAGTATTTT
NA	17	NA	TRBJ2-6	TRBV28	CASSSPRWASGANVLTF	TGTGCCAGCAGTTCCCCGAGGTGGGCCTCTGGGGCCAACGTCCTGACTTTC
NA	14	TRBD1	TRBJ2-3	TRBV5-1	CASSLGADRDKQYF	TGCGCCAGCAGCTTAGGCGCTGACAGGGATAAGCAGTATTTT
NA	14	TRBD1	TRBJ2-7	TRBV12-3/TRBV12-4	CASLSWGTDYEQYF	TGTGCCAGCTTATCCTGGGGGACAGACTACGAGCAGTACTTC
NA	16	TRBD1	TRBJ1-5	TRBV10-3	CAISESGGGKGQPQHF	TGTGCCATCAGTGAGTCGGGAGGGGGCAAGGGTCAGCCCCAGCATTTT
few	12	NA	TRBJ2-1	TRBV10-2	CASSAGYFEQFF	TGCGCCAGCAGTGCAGGCTATTTTGAGCAGTTCTTC
few	14	NA	TRBJ2-3	TRBV20-1	CSARDSTSTDTQYF	TGCAGTGCTAGAGATAGTACTAGCACAGATACGCAGTATTTT
many	14	NA	TRBJ2-3	TRBV7-2	CASSLTRDADTQYF	TGTGCCAGCAGCTTGACTAGGGATGCAGATACGCAGTATTTT